Given below is one T cell receptor beta chain in context. Its cognate antigen is unknown. The whole isolated RNA underwent reverse transcription, so sequencing captured expressed TCRB transcripts. Some clones are missing from TCRdb's copy, which holds only in-frame ones; the method was immunoSEQ multiplex PCR. Of almost 350,000 clones detected, 15% to 20% appear once; the ten largest clones hold approximately 0.043%. The record originates from a study of beta chain features in type 1 diabetes. Overall study: Examination covered some 110,000,000 sorted cells spanning all samples.

The CDR3 loop spans 16 amino acids. Looked up from germline, CDR1 is SGHRS and CDR2 is YFSETQ. After removal of 4 bases from V and 2 bases from J, the junction contained 5 bases not matched to a gene. Overall study findings and caveats: cDNA sequencing could over-represent cells with high TCR expression. VDJ junctions from type 1 diabetes patients carried fewer insertions and larger deletions. There was a moderate but significant shortening of TCRB CDR3s in all four CD4+ subsets of Type 1 diabetes patients.

This TCR was recovered from a woman aged 18-35 years in good health. The chain couples TRBV5-1 to TRBJ2-7; 14 bases are a match to TRBD2. Input material: naive CD4+ T cells from blood. CDR3 nucleotides: TGCGCCAGCAGCGGGGGACTAGCGGGAGAGCCCTACGAGCAGTACTTC. Protein: CASSGGLAGEPYEQYF.